These T cell receptor beta chains were read from a single sample in a study of cytomegalovirus exposure and HLA in healthy donors. The repertoire was sequenced with immunoSEQ multiplex PCR; TCRdb's copy has only in-frame clones and lacks some. The sample shows around 20,000 clones, approximately 80% of them seen only once. Sequenced input: PBMCs. Every receptor here comes from a human donor in good health. The CDR3 runs from the conserved cysteine through the conserved F or W. The D gene is left open where the match is weak.

J | D | V | CDR3 | DNA
TRBJ1-4 | . | TRBV7-9 | CASSLSGFNEKLFF | TGTGCCAGCAGCTTATCGGGGTTTAATGAAAAACTGTTTTTT
TRBJ1-6 | . | TRBV6-5 | CASSYYGPYNSPLHF | TGTGCCAGCAGTTACTACGGTCCCTATAATTCACCCCTCCACTTT
TRBJ2-1 | . | TRBV5-1 | CASSLRGEQFF | TGCGCCAGCAGCTTAAGAGGTGAGCAGTTCTTC
TRBJ2-7 | TRBD2 | TRBV27 | CASSRTSGTYYEQYF | TGTGCCAGCAGTCGGACTAGCGGAACCTACTACGAGCAGTACTTC
TRBJ1-1 | . | TRBV25-1 | CASSEFPGKNTEAFF | TGTGCCAGCAGTGAATTCCCAGGGAAGAACACTGAAGCTTTCTTT
TRBJ2-1 | TRBD2 | TRBV6-1 | CASSEATSGRIGSYNEQFF | TGTGCCAGCAGTGAAGCGACTAGCGGGAGGATTGGTTCCTACAATGAGCAGTTCTTC
TRBJ2-1 | TRBD2 | TRBV19 | CASSFRGGDEQFF | TGTGCCAGTAGTTTCCGGGGGGGCGATGAGCAGTTCTTC
TRBJ2-7 | TRBD1 | TRBV6-5 | CASSYNRGPGYEQYF | TGTGCCAGCAGTTACAACAGGGGTCCGGGGTACGAGCAGTACTTC
TRBJ1-6 | TRBD1 | TRBV5-1 | CASSFGGGTEDSPLHF | TGCGCCAGCAGCTTCGGGGGGGGGACAGAAGATTCACCCCTCCACTTT
TRBJ2-1 | . | TRBV19 | CASSILGRNEQFF | TGTGCCAGTAGTATCCTAGGAAGGAATGAGCAGTTCTTC